One sample yielded the 19 T cell receptor beta chains listed below, sequenced in a study of blood T cell repertoires in COVID-19. Profiling relied on immunoSEQ multiplex PCR, and the TCRdb table lists in-frame clones only, not all of them. Among 40,000 or so clones, approximately 88% were seen once, and the ten largest hold roughly a tenth. The sequenced sample was peripheral blood. These receptors were collected from a human donor in a cohort sampled during active COVID-19.

The chain joins TRBV24-1 to TRBJ1-2; weak D call: TRBD1 (5 bases). Germline V gene sequence: CDR1 KGHDR, CDR2 SFDVKD. Trimming pared 10 bases from V and 4 bases from J, leaving 18 bases between. The CDR3 is 14 amino acids. The CDR3 region has the DNA TGTGCCACATCAGACCGGGGGGACTTCTATGGCTACACCTTC. It codes for CATSDRGDFYGYTF.

The chain links TRBV24-1 to TRBJ2-1; TRBD2 agrees at 8 bases. The CDR3 sequence is 15 residues long. Germline-derived CDR1 and CDR2 are KGHDR and SFDVKD. With V trimmed by 5 bases and J by 1 base, 3 bases remained unmatched. The CDR3 DNA reads TGTGCCACCAGTGTAGGCGGGGGGTCCTACAATGAGCAGTTCTTC. It specifies CATSVGGGSYNEQFF.

The gene calls are TRBV23-1 and TRBJ1-2; 7 nucleotides align to TRBD1. TRBV23-1 counts as an open reading frame of uncertain function. Unmatched junction bases numbered 4, after V lost 5 bases and J lost 1 base. The CDR3 runs 14 residues. CDR3 amino acids: CASSIYRGNYGYTF. CDR3 DNA sequence: TGCGCCAGCAGTATCTACAGGGGTAACTATGGCTACACCTTC.

The genes are TRBV7-6 and TRBJ1-3; D uncertain. The germline gives CDR1 SGHVS, CDR2 FNYEAQ. V gave up 5 bases and J gave up 4 bases, with 12 bases separating them. CDR3 length: 14 amino acids. CDR3 in DNA: TGTGCCAGCAGCCAGCAGGCGGGCGGAAACACCATATATTTT. It translates to CASSQQAGGNTIYF.

J is TRBJ2-3 and V is TRBV18; TRBD2 agrees at 10 bases. With 3 bases clipped from V and 2 bases from J, the junction kept 2 bases outside the gene matches. The CDR3 loop spans 15 amino acids. Germline V lookup: CDR1 KGHSH, CDR2 LQKENI. CDR3 sequence reads: CASSPTSGVTDTQYF. CDR3 nucleotides: TGTGCCAGCTCACCCACTAGCGGGGTCACAGATACGCAGTATTTT.

The rearrangement joins TRBV30 to TRBJ1-2; D is possibly TRBD1 (5 bases). V dropped 0 bases and J dropped 8 bases, with 13 bases sitting between them. Germline CDR1 is GTSNPN and CDR2 is SVGIG (reference sequence). The CDR3 has 13 residues. The CDR3 here is CAWSVRGDGGYTF. In DNA, the CDR3 is TGTGCCTGGAGTGTACGGGGGGATGGGGGCTACACCTTC.

The chain carries TRBV4-2 and TRBJ2-5, with TRBD1 matching over 9 bases. The CDR3 has 17 residues. After removal of 1 base from V and 5 bases from J, the junction contained 11 bases not matched to a gene. Germline V lookup: CDR1 LGHNA, CDR2 YNFKEQ. The CDR3 coding sequence is TGTGCCAGCAGCCAAGGCAGGACAGGGGTTTTACGCGAGACCCAGTACTTC. Translating gives CASSQGRTGVLRETQYF.

The V gene is TRBV16, the J gene TRBJ2-5; D may be TRBD1 (5 bases). Germline assignment: CDR1 KGHSY and CDR2 FQNENV. The CDR3 is 17 amino acids. The ends were cut back, 3 bases at V and 5 bases at J, with 22 bases in the middle. CDR3 amino acids: CASSHSRKGRVGETQYF. CDR3 nucleotide sequence: TGTGCCAGCAGCCATTCCCGTAAGGGGCGAGTTGGGGAGACCCAGTACTTC.

This rearrangement joins TRBV3-1 (or the pseudogene TRBV3-2) to TRBJ1-2; 10 bases line up with TRBD1. Germline lookup yields CDR1 LGHDT and CDR2 YNNKEL (reference sequence). V lost 3 bases and J lost 5; bases outside the gene matches: 6. This CDR3 region has 15 residues. CDR3 region: CASSQFTGQGYGYTF. As DNA, the CDR3 is TGTGCCAGCAGCCAGTTTACGGGACAGGGGTATGGCTACACCTTC.

The chain is built from TRBV5-1 and TRBJ2-7, with TRBD1 as a possible D gene (6 bases). Trimming left V 1 base short and J 1 base short, with 12 bases between. The CDR3 spans 15 residues. CDR1 and CDR2 (germline): SGHRS, YFSETQ. The CDR3 loop reads CASSLTGLGSYEQYF. DNA of the CDR3: TGCGCCAGCAGCTTGACAGGGTTGGGGTCCTACGAGCAGTACTTC.

The chain has TRBV6-4 and TRBJ1-1, with TRBD1 matching 10 bases. CDR3 size: 16 residues. Looked up from germline, CDR1 is MRHNA and CDR2 is SNTAGT. V was clipped by 10 bases and J by 1 base; unmatched bases: 12. CDR3 region: CATRLRDRGTNTEAFF. The CDR3 DNA reads as TGTGCCACTCGTCTACGGGACAGGGGAACGAACACTGAAGCTTTCTTT.

The chain is built from TRBV25-1 and TRBJ1-1; 7 bases map to TRBD1. The CDR3 loop spans 13 amino acids. Per the germline V gene, CDR1 is MGHDK and CDR2 is SYGVNS. The trim removed 6 bases at V and 11 bases at J, leaving 12 bases unmatched. The CDR3 reads CASRSSLQGRAFF. Here the CDR3 DNA reads TGTGCCAGCAGAAGTTCCTTACAGGGGAGGGCTTTCTTT.

V usage is TRBV19 and J usage is TRBJ2-5; 9 nucleotides agree with TRBD2. CDR3 length equals 16 residues. CDR1 LNHDA and CDR2 SQIVND come from the germline V gene (reference sequence). The trim removed 5 bases at V and 4 bases at J, leaving 11 bases unmatched. CDR3 coding DNA: TGTGCCAGTAGTGACGGGGCGGGAGGGAGAAGAGAGACCCAGTACTTC. This gives the protein CASSDGAGGRRETQYF. Using reference TRBV19 and TRBJ2-5 for the parts outside the CDR3, the full variable domain is DGGITQSPKYLFRKEGQNVTLSCEQNLNHDAMYWYRQDPGQGLRLIYYSQIVNDFQKGDIAEGYSVSREKKESFPLTVTSAQKNPTAFYLCASSDGAGGRRETQYFGPGTRLLVL.

The chain is built from TRBV19 and TRBJ2-1; the D gene is possibly TRBD1 (6 bases). The CDR3 is made up of 16 amino acids. Trimming left V 2 bases short and J 7 bases short, with 18 bases between. CDR1 LNHDA and CDR2 SQIVND come from the germline V gene (reference sequence). DNA for the CDR3: TGTGCCAGTAGTATATTAGGCAGGGGTGGGGAGAATGAGCAGTTCTTC. It yields the protein CASSILGRGGENEQFF.

This chain links TRBV19 with TRBJ1-2; TRBD1 matches 7 bases. CDR1 and CDR2 (germline): LNHDA, SQIVND (reference sequence). V shed 6 bases, J shed 4 bases, and the junction held 5 bases outside the gene matches. This CDR3 is 13 amino acids long. This chain's CDR3 is CASRTRQGYGYTF. Here the CDR3 DNA reads TGTGCCAGTAGGACCCGACAGGGCTATGGCTACACCTTC.

This chain links TRBV19 with TRBJ2-1; 12 bases are shared with TRBD2. The CDR3 consists of 16 residues. CDR1 LNHDA and CDR2 SQIVND come from the germline V gene (reference sequence). Unmatched junction bases numbered 5, after V lost 5 bases and J lost 3 bases. Here the CDR3 reads CASSPGLAGLYNEQFF. In nucleotides, the CDR3 is TGTGCCAGTAGTCCTGGACTAGCGGGACTCTACAATGAGCAGTTCTTC.

The chain employs TRBV5-1 and TRBJ1-4; 9 bases align to TRBD1. The germline V gene has CDR1 SGHRS and CDR2 YFSETQ. V lost 7 bases, J lost 3 bases, and 13 bases stayed unmatched. The CDR3 has 17 amino acids. CDR3 sequence reads: CASYPGTGWSPNEKLFF. CDR3 sequence (DNA): TGCGCCAGCTACCCGGGGACAGGGTGGTCTCCTAATGAAAAACTGTTTTTT.

The J gene is TRBJ2-5, the V gene TRBV6-5; maybe TRBD1 (6 bases). V lost 6 bases to trimming and J lost 1 base, with 9 bases between them. This CDR3 comprises 13 residues. CDR1 MNHEY and CDR2 SVGAGI come from the germline V gene. The CDR3 protein is CASRGTIQETQYF. CDR3 bases: TGTGCCAGCAGAGGGACAATCCAAGAGACCCAGTACTTC.

The V call is TRBV9, the J call TRBJ2-1; D not resolved. V lost 0 bases and J lost 2, with 9 bases in between. Germline-derived CDR1 and CDR2 are SGDLS and YYNGEE. The CDR3 has 15 amino acids. The CDR3 DNA sequence: TGTGCCAGCAGCGTAGAGACATCACCCTACAATGAGCAGTTCTTC. As protein: CASSVETSPYNEQFF.